The following is a TCR beta chain sequence with its context. This entry belongs to a study of blood T cell repertoires in COVID-19. The CDR3 loop spans 14 amino acids. CDR1 and CDR2 (germline): SGHAT, FQDESV (reference sequence). V shed 6 bases, J shed 2 bases, and the junction held 5 bases outside the gene matches. Profiling relied on immunoSEQ multiplex PCR, and the TCRdb table lists in-frame clones only, not all of them. This table holds about 66,000 clones, 91% found once. The origin of this receptor is a human donor in a cohort sampled during active COVID-19. The V gene is TRBV11-1, the J gene TRBJ2-3; 7 bases map to TRBD1. The sequenced sample was peripheral blood. The CDR3 is CASRRDRTTDTQYF. CDR3 DNA sequence: TGTGCCAGCAGAAGGGACAGAACCACAGATACGCAGTATTTT. Full variable domain (rest looked up from reference TRBV11-1 and TRBJ2-3): EAEVAQSPRYKITEKSQAVAFWCDPISGHATLYWYRQILGQGPELLVQFQDESVVDDSQLPKDRFSAERLKGVDSTLKIQPAELGDSAMYLCASRRDRTTDTQYFGPGTRLTVL.